One T cell receptor (beta chain) is described in this entry. The record originates from a study of blood T cells in healthy people across ages. CDR3 length: 14 amino acids. Per germline, CDR1 SGHTA and CDR2 FQGNSA. J was trimmed by 7 bases and V by 5 bases; bases with no gene match: 7. With a J-beta primer mix and a sample-barcoded 5' primer, a second PCR ran about 7 to 11 cycles. TCRdb re-analysed the 5' RACE reads in MiXCR, keeping a single row per CDR3 protein. The profile shows around 650,000 distinct CDR3 sequences, about 30% of them singletons. Sequencing input: blood. The chain couples TRBV7-2 to TRBJ2-2, with 7 bases lining up with TRBD2. This sequence originates from a woman aged 80 or older in good health. CDR3 in amino acids: CASSGMGGVGELFF. In DNA form, the CDR3 reads TGTGCCAGCAGCGGCATGGGGGGGGTCGGGGAGCTGTTTTTT.